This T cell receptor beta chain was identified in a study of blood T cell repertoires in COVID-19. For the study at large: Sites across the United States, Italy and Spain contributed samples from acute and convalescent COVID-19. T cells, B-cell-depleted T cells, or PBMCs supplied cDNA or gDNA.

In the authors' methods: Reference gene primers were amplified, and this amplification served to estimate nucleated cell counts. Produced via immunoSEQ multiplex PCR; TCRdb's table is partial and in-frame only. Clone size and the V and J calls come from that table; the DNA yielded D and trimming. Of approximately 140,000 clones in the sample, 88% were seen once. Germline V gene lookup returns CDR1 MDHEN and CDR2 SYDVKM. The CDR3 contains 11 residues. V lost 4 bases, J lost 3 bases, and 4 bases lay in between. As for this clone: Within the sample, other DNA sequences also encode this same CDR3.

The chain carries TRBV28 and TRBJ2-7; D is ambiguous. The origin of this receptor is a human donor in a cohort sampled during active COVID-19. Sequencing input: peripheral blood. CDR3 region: CASSSLYEQYF. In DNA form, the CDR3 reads TGTGCCAGCAGTTCCCTCTACGAGCAGTACTTC.